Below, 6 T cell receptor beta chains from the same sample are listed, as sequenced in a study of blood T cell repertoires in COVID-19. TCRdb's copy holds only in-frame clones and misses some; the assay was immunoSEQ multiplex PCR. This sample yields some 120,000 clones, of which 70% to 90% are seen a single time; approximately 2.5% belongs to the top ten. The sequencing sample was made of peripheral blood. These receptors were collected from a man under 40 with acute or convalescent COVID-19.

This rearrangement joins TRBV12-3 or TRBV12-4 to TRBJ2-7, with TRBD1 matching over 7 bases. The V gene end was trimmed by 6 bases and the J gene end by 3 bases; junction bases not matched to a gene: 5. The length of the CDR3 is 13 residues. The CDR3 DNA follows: TGTGCCAGCAGCTTGACAGGGTTCTACGAGCAGTACTTC. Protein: CASSLTGFYEQYF.

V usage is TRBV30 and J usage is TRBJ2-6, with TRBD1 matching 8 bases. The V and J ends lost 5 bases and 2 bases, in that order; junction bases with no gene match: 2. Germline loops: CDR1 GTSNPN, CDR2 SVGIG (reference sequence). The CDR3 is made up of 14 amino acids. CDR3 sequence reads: CAWAGGPGANVLTF. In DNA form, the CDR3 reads TGTGCCTGGGCAGGGGGCCCTGGGGCCAACGTCCTGACTTTC.

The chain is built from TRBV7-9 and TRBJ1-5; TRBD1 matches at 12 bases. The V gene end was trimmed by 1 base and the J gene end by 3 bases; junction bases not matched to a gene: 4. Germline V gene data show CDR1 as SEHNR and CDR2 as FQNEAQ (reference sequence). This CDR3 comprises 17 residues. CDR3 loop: CASSLEGQGADNQPQHF. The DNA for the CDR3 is TGTGCCAGCAGCTTAGAGGGACAGGGGGCCGACAATCAGCCCCAGCATTTT.

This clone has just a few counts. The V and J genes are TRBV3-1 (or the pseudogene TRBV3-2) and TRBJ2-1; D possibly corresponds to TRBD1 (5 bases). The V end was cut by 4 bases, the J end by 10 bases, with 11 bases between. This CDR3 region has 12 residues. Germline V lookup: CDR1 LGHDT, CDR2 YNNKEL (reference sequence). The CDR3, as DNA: TGTGCCAGCAGCCTCCCCGCAGGGGAGCAGTTCTTC. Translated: CASSLPAGEQFF.

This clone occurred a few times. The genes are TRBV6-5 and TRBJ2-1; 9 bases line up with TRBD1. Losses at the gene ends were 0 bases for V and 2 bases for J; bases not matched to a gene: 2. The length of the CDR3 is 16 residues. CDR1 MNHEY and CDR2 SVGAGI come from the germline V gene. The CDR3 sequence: CASSYSTGGAYNEQFF. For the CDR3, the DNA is TGTGCCAGCAGTTACTCAACAGGGGGCGCCTACAATGAGCAGTTCTTC.

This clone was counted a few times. DNA for the CDR3: TGTGCCAGCAGACCCGAGGCTAATTCACCCCTCCACTTT. Its protein is CASRPEANSPLHF. V gene TRBV6-6 combines with J gene TRBJ1-6; D gene uncertain. V shed 6 bases and J shed 6 bases, with 9 bases lying between them. The CDR3 loop spans 13 amino acids. Germline values: CDR1 MNHNY, CDR2 SVGAGI (reference sequence).